The clone carrying this T cell receptor beta chain appeared many times. Its antigen is as yet unknown. This sample was included in a study of T-cell reconstitution after alpha-beta-depleted transplantation in children. The library targeted TCRbeta and was prepared with unique molecular identifiers. TCRdb ran MiXCR on the PCR reads and lists one entry per CDR3 protein. Of approximately 500,000 distinct CDR3 sequences detected, 8% to 11% appear once; the ten largest clones hold around 2.2%. The germline V gene has CDR1 SEHNR and CDR2 FQNEAQ (reference sequence). V was cut by 5 bases and J by 6 bases, with 14 bases left in between. The length of the CDR3 is 13 residues. Study-wide findings and caveats: Reportedly, only several hundred clones from non-depleted graft cells drove alpha-beta T-cell counts at about two months. One year after transplant, T-cell counts and diversity came mostly from newly produced T cells.

The V call is TRBV7-9, the J call TRBJ2-7, with a weak D call TRBD2 (6 bases). The material sequenced was PBMCs, taken before TCRalphabeta/CD19-depleted stem cell transplant. This receptor was identified in a child aged 2 to 15 with inherited bone marrow failure, due to receive a stem cell transplant. CDR3 in DNA: TGTGCCAGCAGCCCCCCCGGGAGTGGCGAGCAGTACTTC. Its translation is CASSPPGSGEQYF.